A selection of T cell receptor beta chains follows, all from one sample in a study of blood T cell repertoires in COVID-19. The data were produced by immunoSEQ multiplex PCR, yet TCRdb's version contains in-frame clones alone and is incomplete. This table holds approximately 90,000 clones, about 89% found once. The specimen sequenced was peripheral blood. Every receptor here comes from a woman aged 70-85 years with acute or convalescent COVID-19. Both conserved end residues are part of each CDR3. The D gene is left open where the match is weak. Clone size appears in some rows only: once, few, many, or a class for an expanded clone.

j_call d_call v_call clone_size cdr3_aa cdr3_nt
TRBJ2-3 . TRBV2 . CASSALGAVDSDTQYF TGTGCCAGCAGTGCCCTTGGGGCGGTTGATTCAGATACGCAGTATTTT
TRBJ2-7 TRBD2 TRBV28 . CASTGEGGTSGGASYEQYF TGTGCCAGCACGGGTGAGGGAGGCACTAGCGGGGGGGCCTCCTACGAGCAGTACTTC
TRBJ2-1 . TRBV7-2 . CASSPTTGILKQFF TGTGCCAGCAGCCCAACGACCGGGATTCTAAAGCAGTTCTTC
TRBJ1-4 . TRBV7-2 . CASSLDVWAEKLFF TGTGCCAGCAGCTTAGACGTGTGGGCGGAAAAACTGTTTTTT
TRBJ2-7 . TRBV5-4 . CASSLVSQKNEQYF TGTGCCAGCAGCTTGGTATCACAAAAGAACGAGCAGTACTTC
TRBJ2-3 . TRBV15 . CATSRVPGTRATDTQYF TGTGCCACCAGCAGAGTGCCAGGGACTCGCGCCACAGATACGCAGTATTTT
TRBJ1-5 . TRBV5-6 . CASSHGRAYSNQPQHF TGTGCCAGCAGCCACGGTAGAGCATATAGCAATCAGCCCCAGCATTTT
TRBJ2-6 . TRBV19 . CASSPTDSGANVLTF TGTGCCAGTAGTCCGACAGACTCTGGGGCCAACGTCCTGACTTTC
TRBJ2-5 TRBD1 TRBV5-1 . CASKRTGGSEETQYF TGCGCCAGCAAAAGGACAGGGGGATCAGAGGAGACCCAGTACTTC
TRBJ1-2 . TRBV5-5 . CASSPEVAAFWGYTF TGTGCCAGCAGCCCGGAAGTGGCGGCCTTTTGGGGCTACACCTTC
TRBJ2-1 TRBD2 TRBV9 . CASQSGTDSYNEQFF TGTGCCAGCCAAAGCGGGACCGACTCCTACAATGAGCAGTTCTTC
TRBJ2-2 TRBD2 TRBV7-2 . CASSPGTLAGASGELFF TGTGCCAGCAGCCCAGGAACCCTAGCGGGAGCCTCCGGGGAGCTGTTTTTT
TRBJ2-3 TRBD1 TRBV28 . CASSLQTRQGWTDTQYF TGTGCCAGCAGTCTTCAAACGAGACAGGGTTGGACAGATACGCAGTATTTT
TRBJ2-3 TRBD2 TRBV27 . CASRTNAGGATDTQYF TGTGCCAGCAGAACGAACGCGGGGGGCGCGACAGATACGCAGTATTTT
TRBJ1-2 TRBD1 TRBV19 . CASSITGGYGYTF TGTGCCAGTAGTATAACAGGGGGCTATGGCTACACCTTC
TRBJ2-1 TRBD1 TRBV5-4 . CASSPSTGTGRNEQFF TGTGCCAGCAGCCCCTCTACCGGGACAGGGAGGAATGAGCAGTTCTTC
TRBJ2-5 . TRBV21-1 . CASSPLRRGGRETQYF TGTGCCAGCAGCCCCCTGAGGAGGGGCGGTAGGGAGACCCAGTACTTC
TRBJ2-5 TRBD1 TRBV5-6 . CASRKQGAPSQETQYF TGTGCCAGCAGAAAACAGGGGGCACCTTCCCAAGAGACCCAGTACTTC
TRBJ2-1 . TRBV19 . CASSPDSRFRYEQFF TGTGCCAGTAGTCCCGACAGTAGGTTCAGATATGAGCAGTTCTTC
TRBJ1-2 TRBD1 TRBV6-5 . CASSYRGRDYGYTF TGTGCCAGCAGTTACAGGGGGCGCGACTATGGCTACACCTTC
TRBJ2-5 . TRBV25-1 . CASSEYRTAVGETQYF TGTGCCAGCAGTGAATACAGGACAGCTGTGGGGGAGACCCAGTACTTC
TRBJ2-5 TRBD1 TRBV11-3 . CASSSRRGQGKETQYF TGTGCCAGCAGCTCGCGACGAGGACAGGGCAAAGAGACCCAGTACTTC
TRBJ2-1 TRBD2 TRBV5-1 . CASSLSGESYNEQFF TGCGCCAGCAGCTTGAGCGGGGAATCCTACAATGAGCAGTTCTTC
TRBJ2-2 . TRBV7-6 . CASSSGQTNTGELFF TGTGCCAGCAGCTCCGGACAGACGAACACCGGGGAGCTGTTTTTT
TRBJ1-2 TRBD1 TRBV10-3 . CAIRTPGQGGGYTF TGTGCCATCAGAACCCCGGGACAGGGAGGTGGCTACACCTTC
TRBJ1-4 . TRBV5-1 . CASSLDSGPLREKLFF TGCGCCAGCAGCTTGGACTCGGGTCCCCTTCGCGAAAAACTGTTTTTT
TRBJ2-3 TRBD2 TRBV19 once CASKIVAGGPKADTQYF TGTGCCAGTAAGATAGTAGCGGGAGGGCCGAAAGCAGATACGCAGTATTTT
TRBJ2-5 . TRBV5-1 . CASSLGGGETQYF TGCGCCAGCAGCTTGGGTGGAGGAGAGACCCAGTACTTC
TRBJ2-2 . TRBV5-1 . CASSLVGSWNTGELFF TGCGCCAGCAGCTTGGTTGGCAGTTGGAACACCGGGGAGCTGTTTTTT
TRBJ2-1 . TRBV6-2/TRBV6-3 . CASSYAGNEQFF TGTGCCAGCAGTTACGCGGGCAATGAGCAGTTCTTC
TRBJ1-3 TRBD1 TRBV28 . CASKPQGALGNTIYF TGTGCCAGCAAACCCCAGGGGGCGCTTGGAAACACCATATATTTT
TRBJ1-2 . TRBV28 . CASIPPGPTRYGYTF TGTGCCAGCATCCCTCCAGGGCCGACCCGATATGGCTACACCTTC
TRBJ1-3 . TRBV6-1 . CASSEGAGQSSGNTIYF TGTGCCAGCAGTGAGGGGGCCGGACAGAGCTCTGGAAACACCATATATTTT
TRBJ1-2 TRBD1 TRBV30 . CAWAGTGLLIGGYTF TGTGCCTGGGCTGGGACAGGGTTGTTAATTGGGGGCTACACCTTC
TRBJ1-5 . TRBV4-2 once CASSPEGVWPQHF TGTGCCAGCAGCCCCGAGGGGGTTTGGCCCCAGCATTTT
TRBJ2-6 . TRBV9 . CASSVSIGGGTSGANVLTF TGTGCCAGCAGCGTATCAATAGGGGGCGGGACCTCTGGGGCCAACGTCCTGACTTTC
TRBJ1-2 . TRBV7-9 . CASSLGAGYGYTF TGTGCCAGCAGCTTAGGGGCAGGCTATGGCTACACCTTC
TRBJ1-1 . TRBV14 . CASSPRGGSSTFYLNTEAFF TGTGCCAGCAGTCCGCGCGGGGGGTCCTCTACCTTTTATTTGAACACTGAAGCTTTCTTT
TRBJ2-1 TRBD2 TRBV25-1 . CASSEGGTKGEQFF TGTGCCAGCAGTGAAGGGGGGACTAAGGGTGAGCAGTTCTTC
TRBJ2-5 TRBD1 TRBV5-1 . CASSLAETGGTETQYF TGCGCCAGCAGCTTGGCCGAGACAGGGGGCACGGAGACCCAGTACTTC
TRBJ1-2 . TRBV14 . CASSPRQAGRGGYTF TGTGCCAGCAGCCCCCGACAAGCAGGGAGGGGAGGCTACACCTTC
TRBJ2-5 TRBD1 TRBV30 . CAWSPPWDRPSETQYF TGTGCCTGGAGTCCTCCCTGGGACAGACCCTCGGAGACCCAGTACTTC
TRBJ1-5 . TRBV19 . CASSIIARGSNQPQHF TGTGCCAGTAGTATTATCGCGAGGGGGAGCAATCAGCCCCAGCATTTT
TRBJ1-6 TRBD1 TRBV27 . CASSLTPGQGSESPLHF TGTGCCAGCAGTTTAACCCCTGGACAGGGCTCAGAATCACCCCTCCACTTT
TRBJ2-5 TRBD1 TRBV18 once CASSPAGTGRETQYF TGTGCCAGCTCACCAGCGGGGACAGGGCGGGAGACCCAGTACTTC
TRBJ1-3 . TRBV2 . CASSGGGNTIYF TGTGCCAGCAGTGGGGGCGGAAACACCATATATTTT
TRBJ2-3 TRBD1 TRBV6-2/TRBV6-3 . CASRPTGGADTQYF TGTGCCAGCAGGCCTACAGGGGGCGCAGATACGCAGTATTTT
TRBJ2-1 . TRBV7-2 . CASSFRDWVDEQFF TGTGCCAGCAGCTTCAGGGACTGGGTCGATGAGCAGTTCTTC
TRBJ1-2 TRBD1 TRBV11-2 once CASSLSRDRVGYTF TGTGCCAGCAGCTTAAGCCGGGACAGGGTCGGCTACACCTTC
TRBJ2-7 TRBD1 TRBV19 . CASSARTGVYEQYF TGTGCCAGTAGTGCGAGGACAGGGGTCTACGAGCAGTACTTC
TRBJ2-2 . TRBV10-2 few CASSATTGTGELFF TGCGCCAGCAGCGCCACTACAGGGACCGGGGAGCTGTTTTTT
TRBJ1-1 . TRBV20-1 . CSASRHMNTEAFF TGCAGTGCTAGTAGACACATGAACACTGAAGCTTTCTTT